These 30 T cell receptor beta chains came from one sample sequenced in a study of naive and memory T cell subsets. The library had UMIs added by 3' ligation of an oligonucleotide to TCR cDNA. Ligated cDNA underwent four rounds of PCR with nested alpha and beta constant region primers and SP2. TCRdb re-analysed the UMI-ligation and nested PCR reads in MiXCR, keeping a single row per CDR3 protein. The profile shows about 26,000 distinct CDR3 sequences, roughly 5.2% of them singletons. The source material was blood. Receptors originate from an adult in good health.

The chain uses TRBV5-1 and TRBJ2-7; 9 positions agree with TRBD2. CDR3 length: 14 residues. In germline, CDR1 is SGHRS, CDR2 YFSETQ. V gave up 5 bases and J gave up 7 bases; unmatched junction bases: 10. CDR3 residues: CASRAGTSFEEQYF. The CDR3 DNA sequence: TGCGCCAGCAGAGCCGGGACTAGCTTTGAGGAGCAGTACTTC.

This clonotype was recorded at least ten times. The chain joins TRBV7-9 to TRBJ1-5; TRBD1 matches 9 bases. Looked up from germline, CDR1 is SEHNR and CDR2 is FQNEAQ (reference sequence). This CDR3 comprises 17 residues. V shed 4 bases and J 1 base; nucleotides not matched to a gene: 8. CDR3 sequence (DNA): TGTGCCAGCAGCTCCCGGGACAGGGAAGGCAGCAATCAGCCCCAGCATTTT. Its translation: CASSSRDREGSNQPQHF.

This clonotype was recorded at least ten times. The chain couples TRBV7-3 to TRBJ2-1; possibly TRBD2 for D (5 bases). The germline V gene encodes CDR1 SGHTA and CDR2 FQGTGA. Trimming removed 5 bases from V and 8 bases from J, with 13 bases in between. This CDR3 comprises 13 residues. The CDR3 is CASSRDTRDEQFF. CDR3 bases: TGTGCCAGCAGCCGCGACACTAGGGATGAGCAGTTCTTC.

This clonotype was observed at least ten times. The CDR3 spells CASSGSIGGGIQYF. DNA of the CDR3: TGTGCCTCTAGCGGGAGTATTGGGGGAGGCATTCAGTACTTC. This rearrangement joins TRBV30 to TRBJ2-4, with 10 bases matching TRBD2. Germline V CDR1 and CDR2: GTSNPN, SVGIG (reference sequence). After removal of 7 bases from V and 9 bases from J, the junction contained 12 bases not matched to a gene. The CDR3 consists of 14 residues.

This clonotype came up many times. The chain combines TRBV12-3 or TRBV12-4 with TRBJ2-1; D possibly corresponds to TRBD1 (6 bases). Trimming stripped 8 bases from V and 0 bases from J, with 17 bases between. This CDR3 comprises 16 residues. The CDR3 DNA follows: TGTGCCAGCGGACCTCACAGGGTTTACTCCTACAATGAGCAGTTCTTC. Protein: CASGPHRVYSYNEQFF.

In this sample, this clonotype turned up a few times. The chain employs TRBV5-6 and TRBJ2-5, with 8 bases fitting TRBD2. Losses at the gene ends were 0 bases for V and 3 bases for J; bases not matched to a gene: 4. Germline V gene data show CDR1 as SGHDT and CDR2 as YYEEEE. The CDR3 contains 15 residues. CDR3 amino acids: CASSLARTSKETQYF. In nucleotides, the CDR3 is TGTGCCAGCAGCTTGGCCCGGACTAGCAAAGAGACCCAGTACTTC.

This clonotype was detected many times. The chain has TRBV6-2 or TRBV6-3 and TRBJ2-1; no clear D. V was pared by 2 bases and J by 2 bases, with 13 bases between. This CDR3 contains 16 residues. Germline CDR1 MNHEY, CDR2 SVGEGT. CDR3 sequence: CASSYHSRRAYNEQFF. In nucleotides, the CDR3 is TGTGCCAGCAGTTACCACTCGAGAAGGGCCTACAATGAGCAGTTCTTC.

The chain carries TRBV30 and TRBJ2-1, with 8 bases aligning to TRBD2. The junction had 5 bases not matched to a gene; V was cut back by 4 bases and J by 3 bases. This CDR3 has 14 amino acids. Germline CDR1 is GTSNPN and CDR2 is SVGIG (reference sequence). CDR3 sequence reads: CAWTSGSGYNEQFF. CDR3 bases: TGTGCCTGGACTAGCGGGTCCGGCTACAATGAGCAGTTCTTC. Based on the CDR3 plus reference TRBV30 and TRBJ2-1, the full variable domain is SQTIHQWPATLVQPVGSPLSLECTVEGTSNPNLYWYRQAAGRGLQLLFYSVGIGQISSEVPQNLSASRPQDRQFILSSKKLLLSDSGFYLCAWTSGSGYNEQFFGPGTRLTVL.

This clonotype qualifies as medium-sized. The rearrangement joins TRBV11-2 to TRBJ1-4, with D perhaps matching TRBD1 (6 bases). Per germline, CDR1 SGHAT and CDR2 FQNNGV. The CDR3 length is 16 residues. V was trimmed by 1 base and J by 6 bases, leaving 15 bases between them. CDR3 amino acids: CASSLVQGLAYEKLFF. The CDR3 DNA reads TGTGCCAGCAGCTTAGTGCAGGGGCTTGCGTATGAAAAACTGTTTTTT.

CDR3 region: CASSLDPGSRETQYF. The CDR3 bases are TGTGCCAGCTCACTGGACCCGGGATCCAGGGAGACCCAGTACTTC. The genes are TRBV18 and TRBJ2-5; TRBD2 might be the D (5 bases). V was shortened by 4 bases and J by 5 bases, with 17 bases between the two germline ends. The V gene's germline CDR1 is KGHSH and CDR2 LQKENI. This CDR3 is 15 amino acids long.

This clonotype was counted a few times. The CDR3 sequence: CAFYPGPQEGYEQYF. CDR3 DNA: TGTGCCTTCTACCCCGGCCCTCAGGAGGGCTACGAGCAGTACTTC. J is TRBJ2-7 and V is TRBV30, with a tentative D call TRBD2 (6 bases). CDR3 size: 15 residues. V shed 7 bases and J shed 3 bases, with 22 bases lying between them. Germline CDR1 and CDR2: GTSNPN and SVGIG (reference sequence).

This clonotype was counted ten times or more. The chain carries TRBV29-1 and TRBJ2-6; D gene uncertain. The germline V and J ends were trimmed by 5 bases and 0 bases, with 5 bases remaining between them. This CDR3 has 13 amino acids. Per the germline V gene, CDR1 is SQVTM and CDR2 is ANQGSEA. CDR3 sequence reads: CSVKISGANVLTF. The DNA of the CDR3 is TGCAGCGTTAAAATCTCTGGGGCCAACGTCCTGACTTTC.

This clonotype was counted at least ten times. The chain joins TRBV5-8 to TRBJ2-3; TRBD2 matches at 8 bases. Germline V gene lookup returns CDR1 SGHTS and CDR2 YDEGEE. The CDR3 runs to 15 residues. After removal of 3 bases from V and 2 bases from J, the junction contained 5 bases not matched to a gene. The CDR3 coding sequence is TGTGCCAGCAGCTGGGCGGGAGGATCCACAGATACGCAGTATTTT. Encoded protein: CASSWAGGSTDTQYF.

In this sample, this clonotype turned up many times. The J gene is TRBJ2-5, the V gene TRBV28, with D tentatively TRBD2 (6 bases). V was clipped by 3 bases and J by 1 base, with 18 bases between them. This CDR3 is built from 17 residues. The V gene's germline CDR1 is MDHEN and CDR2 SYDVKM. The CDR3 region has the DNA TGTGCCAGCAGTTTCGAAGGGTCAGGCGGGGTCCAAGAGACCCAGTACTTC. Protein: CASSFEGSGGVQETQYF.

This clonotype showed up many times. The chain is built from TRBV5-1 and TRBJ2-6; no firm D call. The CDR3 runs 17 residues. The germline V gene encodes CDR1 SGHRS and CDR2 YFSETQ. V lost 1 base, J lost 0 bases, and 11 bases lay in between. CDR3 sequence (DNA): TGCGCCAGCAGCTTGATAGGGATAGGCTCTGGGGCCAACGTCCTGACTTTC. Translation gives CASSLIGIGSGANVLTF. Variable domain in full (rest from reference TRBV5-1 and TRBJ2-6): KAGVTQTPRYLIKTRGQQVTLSCSPISGHRSVSWYQQTPGQGLQFLFEYFSETQRNKGNFPGRFSGRQFSNSRSEMNVSTLELGDSALYLCASSLIGIGSGANVLTFGAGSRLTVL.

The CDR3 nucleotides are TGTGCCGGGGGCCATGACAGGCTATATGGCTACACCTTC. Translated, it gives CAGGHDRLYGYTF. The chain employs TRBV6-1 and TRBJ1-2; tentatively, D is TRBD1 (6 bases). The V gene's germline CDR1 is MNHNS and CDR2 SASEGT. Trimming removed 11 bases at V and 5 bases at J, with 18 bases between. The CDR3 is 13 amino acids.

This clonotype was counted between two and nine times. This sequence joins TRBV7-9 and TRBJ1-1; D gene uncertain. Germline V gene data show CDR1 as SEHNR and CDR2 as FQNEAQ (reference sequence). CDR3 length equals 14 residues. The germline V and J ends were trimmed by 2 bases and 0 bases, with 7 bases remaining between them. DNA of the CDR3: TGTGCCAGCAGCTTAAATCTGCTGAACACTGAAGCTTTCTTT. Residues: CASSLNLLNTEAFF.

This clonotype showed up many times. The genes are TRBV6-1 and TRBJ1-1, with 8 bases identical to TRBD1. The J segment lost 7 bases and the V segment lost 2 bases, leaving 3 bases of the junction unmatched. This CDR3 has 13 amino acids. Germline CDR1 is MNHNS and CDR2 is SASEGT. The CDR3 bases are TGTGCCAGCAGTGAATTCGGACAGGGTGAAGCTTTCTTT. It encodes CASSEFGQGEAFF.

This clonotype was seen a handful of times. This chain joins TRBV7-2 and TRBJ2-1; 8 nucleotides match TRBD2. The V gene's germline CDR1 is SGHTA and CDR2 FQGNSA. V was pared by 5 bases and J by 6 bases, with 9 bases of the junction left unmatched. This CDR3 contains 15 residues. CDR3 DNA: TGTGCCAGCAGCCCCTCTATAGGGACTAGCAATGAGCAGTTCTTC. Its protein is CASSPSIGTSNEQFF.

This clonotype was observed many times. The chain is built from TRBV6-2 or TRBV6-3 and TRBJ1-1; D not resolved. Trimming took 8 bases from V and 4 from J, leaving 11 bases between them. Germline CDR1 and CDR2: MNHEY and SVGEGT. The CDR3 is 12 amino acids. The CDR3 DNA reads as TGTGCCAGCTTAAGTTCGGTCACTGAAGCTTTCTTT. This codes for CASLSSVTEAFF.

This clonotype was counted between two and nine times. In DNA, the CDR3 is TGTGCCAGTAGTCAGAGGACGGACAATGAAAAACTGTTTTTT. Its translation: CASSQRTDNEKLFF. The rearrangement joins TRBV19 to TRBJ1-4; D not resolved. Trimming stripped 5 bases from V and 5 bases from J, with 12 bases between. The germline gives CDR1 LNHDA, CDR2 SQIVND (reference sequence). The CDR3 totals 14 residues.

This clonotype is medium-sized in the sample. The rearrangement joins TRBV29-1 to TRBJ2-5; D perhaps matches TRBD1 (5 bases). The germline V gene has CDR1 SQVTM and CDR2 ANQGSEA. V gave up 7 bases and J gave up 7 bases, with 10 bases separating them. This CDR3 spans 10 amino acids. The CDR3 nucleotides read TGCAGCGCCCAAACAGGGACCCAGTACTTC. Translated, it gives CSAQTGTQYF.

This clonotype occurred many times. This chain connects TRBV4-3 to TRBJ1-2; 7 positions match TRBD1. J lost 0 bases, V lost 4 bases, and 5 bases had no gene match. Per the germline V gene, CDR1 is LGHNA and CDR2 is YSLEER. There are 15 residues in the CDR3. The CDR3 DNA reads TGCGCCAGCAGCCTCCGACAGGGTACTAACTATGGCTACACCTTC. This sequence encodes CASSLRQGTNYGYTF.

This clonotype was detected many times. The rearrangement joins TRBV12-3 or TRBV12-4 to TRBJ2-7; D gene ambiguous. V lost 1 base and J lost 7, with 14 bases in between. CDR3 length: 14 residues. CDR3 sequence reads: CASSLVLQSREQYF. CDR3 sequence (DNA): TGTGCCAGCAGTTTAGTATTGCAGTCCAGGGAGCAGTACTTC.

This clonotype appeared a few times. CDR3 loop: CASADRKTGRTEAFF. The CDR3 nucleotides are TGTGCCAGCGCGGACAGAAAAACGGGTCGCACTGAAGCTTTCTTT. The chain combines TRBV27 with TRBJ1-1; D possibly corresponds to TRBD1 (6 bases). The germline V and J ends were trimmed by 8 bases and 4 bases, with 20 bases remaining between them. The CDR3 runs 15 residues. CDR1 is MNHEY, CDR2 SMNVEV, per germline (reference sequence).

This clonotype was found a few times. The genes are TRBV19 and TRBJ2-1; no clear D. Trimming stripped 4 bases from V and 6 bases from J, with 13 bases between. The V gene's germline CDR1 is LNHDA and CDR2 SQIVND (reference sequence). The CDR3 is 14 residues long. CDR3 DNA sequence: TGTGCCAGTAGTAAGGCTAGATCCGGCAATGAGCAGTTCTTC. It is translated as CASSKARSGNEQFF.

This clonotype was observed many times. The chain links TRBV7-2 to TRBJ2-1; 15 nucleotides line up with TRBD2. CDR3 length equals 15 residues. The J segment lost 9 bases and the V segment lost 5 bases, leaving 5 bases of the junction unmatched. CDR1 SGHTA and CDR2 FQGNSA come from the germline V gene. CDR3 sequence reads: CASSPGLAGGSEQFF. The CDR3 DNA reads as TGTGCCAGCAGCCCCGGACTAGCGGGAGGGAGTGAGCAGTTCTTC. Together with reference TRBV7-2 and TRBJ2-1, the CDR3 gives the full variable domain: GAGVSQSPSNKVTEKGKDVELRCDPISGHTALYWYRQSLGQGLEFLIYFQGNSAPDKSGLPSDRFSAERTGGSVSTLTIQRTQQEDSAVYLCASSPGLAGGSEQFFGPGTRLTVL.

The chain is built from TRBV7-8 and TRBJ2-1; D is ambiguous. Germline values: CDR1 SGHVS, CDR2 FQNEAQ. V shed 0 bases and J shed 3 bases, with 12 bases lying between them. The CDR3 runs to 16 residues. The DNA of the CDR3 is TGTGCCAGCAGCTTAGCGATTTGGGCCTTCTACAATGAGCAGTTCTTC. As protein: CASSLAIWAFYNEQFF.

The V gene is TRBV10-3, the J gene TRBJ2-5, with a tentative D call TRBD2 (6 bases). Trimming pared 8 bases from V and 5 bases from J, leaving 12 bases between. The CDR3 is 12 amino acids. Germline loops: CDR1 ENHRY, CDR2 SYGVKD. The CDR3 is CAIGGLGETQYF. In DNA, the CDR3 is TGTGCCATCGGAGGGTTGGGCGAGACCCAGTACTTC.

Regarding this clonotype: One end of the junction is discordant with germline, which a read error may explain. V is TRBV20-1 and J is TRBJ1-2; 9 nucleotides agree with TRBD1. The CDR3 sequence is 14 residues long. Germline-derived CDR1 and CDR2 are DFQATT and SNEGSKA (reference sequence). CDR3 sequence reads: CSATAGQGNYGDTF. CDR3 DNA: TGCAGTGCTACAGCCGGACAGGGGAACTATGGCGACACCTTC.